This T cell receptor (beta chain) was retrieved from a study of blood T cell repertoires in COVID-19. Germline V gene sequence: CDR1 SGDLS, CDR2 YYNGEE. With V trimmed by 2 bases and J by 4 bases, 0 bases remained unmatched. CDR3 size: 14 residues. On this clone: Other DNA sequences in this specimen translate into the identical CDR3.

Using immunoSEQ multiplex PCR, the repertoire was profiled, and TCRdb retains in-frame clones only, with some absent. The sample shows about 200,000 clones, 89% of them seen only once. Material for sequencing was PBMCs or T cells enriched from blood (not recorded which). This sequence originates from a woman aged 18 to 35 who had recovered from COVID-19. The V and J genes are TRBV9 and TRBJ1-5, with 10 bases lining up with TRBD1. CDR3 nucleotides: TGTGCCAGCAGCGTGGGACAGGGGAATCAGCCCCAGCATTTT. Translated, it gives CASSVGQGNQPQHF.